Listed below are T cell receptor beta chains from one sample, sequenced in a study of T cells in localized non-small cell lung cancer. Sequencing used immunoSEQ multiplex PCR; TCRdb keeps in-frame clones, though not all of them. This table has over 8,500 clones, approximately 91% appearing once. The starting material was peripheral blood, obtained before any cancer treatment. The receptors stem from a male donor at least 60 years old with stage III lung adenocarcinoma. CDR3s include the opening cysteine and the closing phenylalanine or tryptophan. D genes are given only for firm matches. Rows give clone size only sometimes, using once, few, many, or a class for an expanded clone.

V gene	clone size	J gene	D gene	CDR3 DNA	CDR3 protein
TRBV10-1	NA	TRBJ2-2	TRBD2	TGCGCCAGCGGTGACAAAGCGGGAGTATATACCGGGGAGCTGTTTTTT	CASGDKAGVYTGELFF
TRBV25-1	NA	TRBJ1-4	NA	TGTGCCAGCAGTGGACCAGAGGACCGGAGAGGCGAAAAACTGTTTTTT	CASSGPEDRRGEKLFF
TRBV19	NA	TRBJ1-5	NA	TGTGCCAGTAGTCCCTTGAGGGGCGAGAGCAATCAGCCCCAGCATTTT	CASSPLRGESNQPQHF
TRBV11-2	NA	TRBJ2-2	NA	TGTGCCAGCAGCGCTCCCGGGGTCGAAAGCACCGGGGAGCTGTTTTTT	CASSAPGVESTGELFF
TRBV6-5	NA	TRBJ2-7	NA	TGTGCCAGCAGTTACTCATCCGCGGGGACCTACGAGCAGTACTTC	CASSYSSAGTYEQYF
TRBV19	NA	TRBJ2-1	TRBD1	TGTGCCAGTAGTACCAGAGACAGGGGATCCTACAATGAGCAGTTCTTC	CASSTRDRGSYNEQFF
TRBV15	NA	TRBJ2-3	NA	TGTGCCACCAGCCGCCGAACAGGCACAGATACGCAGTATTTT	CATSRRTGTDTQYF
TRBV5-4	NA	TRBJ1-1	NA	TGTGCCAGCAGCACGCCCCGGGGGGCGCGAACTGAAGCTTTCTTT	CASSTPRGARTEAFF
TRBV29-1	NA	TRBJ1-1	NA	TGCAGCGTTAGGGGGAAGCTGCGCACTGAAGCTTTCTTT	CSVRGKLRTEAFF
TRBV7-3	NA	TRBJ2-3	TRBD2	TGTGCCAGCAGCCCCCGACTAGCGGGAACAGATACGCAGTATTTT	CASSPRLAGTDTQYF
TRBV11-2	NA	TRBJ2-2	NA	TGTGCCAGCAGTTACCGGGACTGGCAAACCGGGGAGCTGTTTTTT	CASSYRDWQTGELFF
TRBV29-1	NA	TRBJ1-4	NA	TGCAGCGCTAAGATTACCGGGGCTAATGAAAAACTGTTTTTT	CSAKITGANEKLFF
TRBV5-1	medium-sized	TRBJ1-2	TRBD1	TGCGCCAGCAGCTTGGGACCGGGGACAGGACAGAACTATGGCTACACCTTC	CASSLGPGTGQNYGYTF
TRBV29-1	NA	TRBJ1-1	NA	TGCAGCGGATTGACAGGGAACACTGAAGCTTTCTTT	CSGLTGNTEAFF
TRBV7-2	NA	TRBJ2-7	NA	TGTGCCAGCAGCTTAAGGGGTATCCACGAGCAGTACTTC	CASSLRGIHEQYF
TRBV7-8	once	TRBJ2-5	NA	TGTGCCAGCAGACCAAGAGGGGCGCAAGAGACCCAGTACTTC	CASRPRGAQETQYF
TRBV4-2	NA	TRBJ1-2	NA	TGTGCCAGCAGCCAAGACAGGGGAGGGTATGGCTACACCTTC	CASSQDRGGYGYTF
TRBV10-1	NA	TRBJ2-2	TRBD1	TGCGCCAGCAGTGCAGGGGGCAAGGACACCGGGGAGCTGTTTTTT	CASSAGGKDTGELFF
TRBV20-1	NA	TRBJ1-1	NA	TGCAGTGCCGGGACACGCGAAGCTTTCTTT	CSAGTREAFF
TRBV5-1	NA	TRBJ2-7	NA	TGCGCCAGCAGCCCCTCCCAGCATTCCCACGAGCAGTACTTC	CASSPSQHSHEQYF
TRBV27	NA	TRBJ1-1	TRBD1	TGTGCCAGCAGCCACGCACAGGGGGCAGGGCCTGAAGCTTTCTTT	CASSHAQGAGPEAFF
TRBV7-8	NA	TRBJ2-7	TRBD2	TGTGCCAGCAGCTTAAGTCTAGCGGGAGGCGATACCTACGAGCAGTACTTC	CASSLSLAGGDTYEQYF
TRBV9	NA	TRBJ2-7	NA	TGTGCCAGCAGCGTAGGAGGGGACTCCTACGAGCAGTACTTC	CASSVGGDSYEQYF
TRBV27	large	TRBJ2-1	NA	TGTGCCAGTTGGGACCTCTACAATGAGCAGTTCTTC	CASWDLYNEQFF
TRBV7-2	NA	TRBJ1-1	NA	TGTGCCAGCAGCTTACCCCTGGGTAACACTGAAGCTTTCTTT	CASSLPLGNTEAFF
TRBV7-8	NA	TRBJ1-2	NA	TGTGCCAGCAGCCCCGGGGCCATGGGGAACTATGGCTACACCTTC	CASSPGAMGNYGYTF
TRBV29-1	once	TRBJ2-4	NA	TGCAGCGTTGATACGTTAGCCAAAAACATTCAGTACTTC	CSVDTLAKNIQYF
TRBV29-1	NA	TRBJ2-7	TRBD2	TGCAGCGCAACAGGGGCGACTAGCGGCCCCTCCTACGAGCAGTACTTC	CSATGATSGPSYEQYF
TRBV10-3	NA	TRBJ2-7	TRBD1	TGTGCCATCAGTGAGTCAGTGGGTCGAGGGACAGGGGGATCCTACGAGCAGTACTTC	CAISESVGRGTGGSYEQYF
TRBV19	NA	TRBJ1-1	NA	TGTGCCAGTAGTATCAAGGTCTCGAACACTGAAGCTTTCTTT	CASSIKVSNTEAFF
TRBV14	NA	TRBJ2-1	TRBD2	TGTGCCAGCAGCCAAGGACTAGCGGGTGGTGGCAATGAGCAGTTCTTC	CASSQGLAGGGNEQFF
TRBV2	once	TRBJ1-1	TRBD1	TGTGCCAGCAGTGAGAGGGACAGGAACACTGAAGCTTTCTTT	CASSERDRNTEAFF
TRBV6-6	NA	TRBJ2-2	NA	TGTGCCAGCAGTACGTCCTACACCGGGGAGCTGTTTTTT	CASSTSYTGELFF
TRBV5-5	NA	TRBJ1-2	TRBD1	TGTGCCAGCAGCTTGGGTCCAGGGGGAAGTAACTATGGCTACACCTTC	CASSLGPGGSNYGYTF
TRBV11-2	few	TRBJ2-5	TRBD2	TGTGCCAGCAGCTCCAGACTAGCGGGAGGGCTAGAGACCCAGTACTTC	CASSSRLAGGLETQYF
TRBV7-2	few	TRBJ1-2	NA	TGTGCCAGCAGCTTAGGAGGACGGAACTATGGCTACACCTTC	CASSLGGRNYGYTF
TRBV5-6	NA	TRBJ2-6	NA	TGTGCCAGCAGCTTGGGAAGGCGTGGGGCTGGCTCTGGGGCCAACGTCCTGACTTTC	CASSLGRRGAGSGANVLTF
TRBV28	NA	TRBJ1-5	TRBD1	TGTGCCAGCAGAAAGGACAGGTCAACAGGGAGTCAGCCCCAGCATTTT	CASRKDRSTGSQPQHF
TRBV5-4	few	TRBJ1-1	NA	TGTGCCAGCAGCTTGGACAGCTCGAAGAACACTGAAGCTTTCTTT	CASSLDSSKNTEAFF
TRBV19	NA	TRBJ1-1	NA	TGTGCCAGTGTGGGGCGACTCACTGAAGCTTTCTTT	CASVGRLTEAFF